The T cell receptor beta chain described here comes from a study of T cell repertoires in cytomegalovirus infection. For the study at large: As its CMV epitopes, the study selected recently identified HLA-C-restricted and well-studied HLA-B-restricted targets.

TCRdb fed the reads into MiXCR, producing one record per CDR3 protein. The table lists about 47,000 distinct CDR3 sequences, roughly a fifth of them singletons, with about four fifths in the top ten. The trim removed 2 bases at V and 6 bases at J, leaving 4 bases unmatched. CDR1 SEHNR and CDR2 FQNEAQ come from the germline V gene (reference sequence). There are 14 residues in the CDR3. A note on this clonotype: Its antigen is not identified.

The rearrangement joins TRBV7-9 to TRBJ2-3; 8 bases are shared with TRBD1. The sequence was collected from a human donor in good health (CMV status not recorded). Some clones in this sample may be carry-over from other donors' samples. This material consisted of CD8+ T cells from cultured PBMCs, taken from culture after CMV antigen stimulation. In nucleotides, the CDR3 is TGTGCCAGCAGCTTACCACAGGGGGTTGATACGCAGTATTTT. Protein product: CASSLPQGVDTQYF.